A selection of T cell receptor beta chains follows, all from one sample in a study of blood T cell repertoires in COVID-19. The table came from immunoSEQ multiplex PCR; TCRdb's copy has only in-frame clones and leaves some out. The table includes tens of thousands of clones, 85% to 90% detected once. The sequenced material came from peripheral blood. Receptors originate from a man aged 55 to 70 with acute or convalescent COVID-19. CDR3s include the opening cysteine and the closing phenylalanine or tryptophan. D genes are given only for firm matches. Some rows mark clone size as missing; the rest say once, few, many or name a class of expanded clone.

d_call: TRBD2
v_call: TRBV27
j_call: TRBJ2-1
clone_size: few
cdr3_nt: TGTGCCAGCAGTCCCGGGACTAGCGGGCGTTACAATGAGCAGTTCTTC
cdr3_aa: CASSPGTSGRYNEQFF

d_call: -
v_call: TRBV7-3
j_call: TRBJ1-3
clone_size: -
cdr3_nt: TGTGCCAGCAGCCCGGGGGGCAGGAGCCCTTTCTCTGGAAACACCATATATTTT
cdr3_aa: CASSPGGRSPFSGNTIYF

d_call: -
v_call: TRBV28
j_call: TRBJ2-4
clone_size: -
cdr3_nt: TGTGCCAGCAGTTTCGGGGGTCTAGCCAAAAACATTCAGTACTTC
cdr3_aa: CASSFGGLAKNIQYF

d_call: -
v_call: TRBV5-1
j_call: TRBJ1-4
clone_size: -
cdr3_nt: TGCGCCAGCAGCAGCTCAGGGGTTAGAAAACTGTTTTTT
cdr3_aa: CASSSSGVRKLFF

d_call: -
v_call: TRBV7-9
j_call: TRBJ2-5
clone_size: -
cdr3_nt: TGTGCCAGCAGCCCGGAGGTGGAGACCCAGTACTTC
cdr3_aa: CASSPEVETQYF

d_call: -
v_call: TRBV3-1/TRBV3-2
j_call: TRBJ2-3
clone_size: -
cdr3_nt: TGTGCCAGCAGCCCCGTCCCCGGGGATACGCAGTATTTT
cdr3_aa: CASSPVPGDTQYF

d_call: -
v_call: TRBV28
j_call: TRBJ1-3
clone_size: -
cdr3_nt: TGTGCCAGCAGTCCGCGGACTACTTCGGGAAACACCATATATTTT
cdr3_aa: CASSPRTTSGNTIYF

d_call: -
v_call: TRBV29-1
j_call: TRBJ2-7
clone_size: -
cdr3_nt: TGCAGCGTTGGTGTGGGGAGTTGGGAGCAGTACTTC
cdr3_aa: CSVGVGSWEQYF

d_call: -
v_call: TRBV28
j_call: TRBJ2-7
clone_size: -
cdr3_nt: TGTGCCAGCAGCCCCCGGGGGAACGAGCAGTACTTC
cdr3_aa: CASSPRGNEQYF

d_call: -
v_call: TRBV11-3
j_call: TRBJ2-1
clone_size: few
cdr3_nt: TGTGCCAGCAGCCAACGGGGGTTCGGGAATGAGCAGTTCTTC
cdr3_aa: CASSQRGFGNEQFF

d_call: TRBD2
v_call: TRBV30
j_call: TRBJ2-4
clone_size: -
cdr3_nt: TGTGCCGGGGGGGAGTCCCGAAACATTCAGTACTTC
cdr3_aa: CAGGESRNIQYF

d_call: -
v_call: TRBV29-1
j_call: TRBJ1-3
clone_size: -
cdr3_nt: TGCAGCGTGACAAGTCCCTCTGGAAACACCATATATTTT
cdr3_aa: CSVTSPSGNTIYF

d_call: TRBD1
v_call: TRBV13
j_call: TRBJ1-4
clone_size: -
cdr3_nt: TGTGCCACCCTCGACAGGGATAATGAAAAACTGTTTTTT
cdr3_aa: CATLDRDNEKLFF

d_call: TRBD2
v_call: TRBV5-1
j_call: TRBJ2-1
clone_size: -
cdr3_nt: TGCGCCAGCAGCACAAGACTAGCGGGTCTTCAAGGCTCCTACAATGAGCAGTTCTTC
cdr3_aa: CASSTRLAGLQGSYNEQFF

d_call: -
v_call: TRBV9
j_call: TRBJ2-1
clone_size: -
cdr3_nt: TGTGCCAGCAGCGTAGAACCGGGAGCGATCTACAATGAGCAGTTCTTC
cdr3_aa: CASSVEPGAIYNEQFF

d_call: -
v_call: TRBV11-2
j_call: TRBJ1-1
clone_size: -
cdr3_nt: TGTGCCAGCAGCTCGTCGGGGTTTGGAACTGAAGCTTTCTTT
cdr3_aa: CASSSSGFGTEAFF

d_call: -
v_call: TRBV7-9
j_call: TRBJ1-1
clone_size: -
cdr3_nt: TGTGCCAGCAGCTTATCACGGGGCACTGAAGCTTTCTTT
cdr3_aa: CASSLSRGTEAFF

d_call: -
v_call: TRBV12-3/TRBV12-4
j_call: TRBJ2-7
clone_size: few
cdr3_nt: TGTGCCAGCAGTCCGACAGCCTACGAGCAGTACTTC
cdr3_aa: CASSPTAYEQYF

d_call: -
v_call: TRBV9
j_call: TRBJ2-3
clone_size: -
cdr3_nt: TGTGCCAGCAGCGTCCTCGGGAGCGCAGATACGCAGTATTTT
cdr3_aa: CASSVLGSADTQYF

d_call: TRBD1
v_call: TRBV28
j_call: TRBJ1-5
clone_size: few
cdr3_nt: TGTGCCACCGGGACAGGATATAGCAATCAGCCCCAGCATTTT
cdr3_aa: CATGTGYSNQPQHF

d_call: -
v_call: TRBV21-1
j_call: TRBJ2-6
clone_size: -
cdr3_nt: TGTGCCAGCAGCAAATGGGAAAACAGGGATAACTCTGGGGCCAACGTCCTGACTTTC
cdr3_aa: CASSKWENRDNSGANVLTF